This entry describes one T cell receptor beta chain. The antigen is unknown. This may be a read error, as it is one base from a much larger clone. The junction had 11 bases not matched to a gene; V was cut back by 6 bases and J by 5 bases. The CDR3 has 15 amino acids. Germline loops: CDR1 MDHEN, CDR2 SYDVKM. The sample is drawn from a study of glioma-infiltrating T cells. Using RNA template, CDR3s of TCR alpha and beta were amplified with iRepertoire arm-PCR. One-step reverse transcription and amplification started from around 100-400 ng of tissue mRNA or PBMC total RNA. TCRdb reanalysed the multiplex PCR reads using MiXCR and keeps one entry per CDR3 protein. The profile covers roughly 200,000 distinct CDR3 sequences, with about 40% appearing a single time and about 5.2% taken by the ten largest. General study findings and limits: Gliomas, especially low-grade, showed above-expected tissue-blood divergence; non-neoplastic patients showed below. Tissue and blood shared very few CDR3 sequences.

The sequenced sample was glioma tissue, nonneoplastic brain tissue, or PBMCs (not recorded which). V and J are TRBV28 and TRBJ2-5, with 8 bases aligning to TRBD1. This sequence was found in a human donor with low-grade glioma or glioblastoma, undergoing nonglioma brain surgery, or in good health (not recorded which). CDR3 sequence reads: CASSPGQVASETQYF. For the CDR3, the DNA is TGTGCCAGCAGCCCGGGACAGGTGGCCAGTGAGACCCAGTACTTC.